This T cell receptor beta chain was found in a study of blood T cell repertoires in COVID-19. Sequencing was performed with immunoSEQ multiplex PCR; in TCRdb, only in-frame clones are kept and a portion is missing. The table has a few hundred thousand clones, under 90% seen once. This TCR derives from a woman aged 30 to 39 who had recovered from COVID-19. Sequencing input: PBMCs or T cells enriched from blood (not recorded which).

The CDR3 nucleotides read TGTGCCAGCAGCTTGACAGAGCCCTATGGCTACACCTTC. The encoded protein is CASSLTEPYGYTF. The rearrangement joins TRBV5-5 to TRBJ1-2, with D hard to call. The germline V and J ends were trimmed by 1 base and 4 bases, with 8 bases remaining between them. This CDR3 is 13 amino acids long. Germline loops: CDR1 SGHKS, CDR2 YYEKEE (reference sequence).